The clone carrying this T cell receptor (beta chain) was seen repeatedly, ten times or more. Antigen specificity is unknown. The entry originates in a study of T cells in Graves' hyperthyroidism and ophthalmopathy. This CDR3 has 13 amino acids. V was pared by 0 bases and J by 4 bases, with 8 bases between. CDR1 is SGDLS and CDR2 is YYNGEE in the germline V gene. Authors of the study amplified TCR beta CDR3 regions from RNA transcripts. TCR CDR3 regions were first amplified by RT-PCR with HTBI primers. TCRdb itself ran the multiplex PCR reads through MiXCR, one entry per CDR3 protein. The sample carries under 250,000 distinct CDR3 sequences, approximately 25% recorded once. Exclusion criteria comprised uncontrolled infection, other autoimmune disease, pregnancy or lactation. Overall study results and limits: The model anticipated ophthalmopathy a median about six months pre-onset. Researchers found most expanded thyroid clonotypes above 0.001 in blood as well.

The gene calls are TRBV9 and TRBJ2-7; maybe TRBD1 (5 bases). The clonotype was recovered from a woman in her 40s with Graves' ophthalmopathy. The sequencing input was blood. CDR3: CASSVVPGYEQYF. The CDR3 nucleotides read TGTGCCAGCAGCGTAGTCCCAGGGTACGAGCAGTACTTC.